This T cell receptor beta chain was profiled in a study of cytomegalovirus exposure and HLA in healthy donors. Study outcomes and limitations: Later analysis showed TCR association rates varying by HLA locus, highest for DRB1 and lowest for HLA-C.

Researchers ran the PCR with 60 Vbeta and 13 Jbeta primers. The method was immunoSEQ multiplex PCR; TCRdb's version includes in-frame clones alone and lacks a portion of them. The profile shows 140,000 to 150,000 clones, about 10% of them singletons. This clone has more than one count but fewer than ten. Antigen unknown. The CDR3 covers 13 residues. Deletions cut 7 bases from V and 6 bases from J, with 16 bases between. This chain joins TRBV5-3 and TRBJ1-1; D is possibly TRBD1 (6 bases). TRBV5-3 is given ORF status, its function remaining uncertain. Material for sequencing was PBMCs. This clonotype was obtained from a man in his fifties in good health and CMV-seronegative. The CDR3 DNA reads TGTGCCAGAGATTACAGGGAAATGGCTGAAGCTTTCTTT. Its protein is CARDYREMAEAFF.